This T cell receptor beta chain was observed in a study of blood T cell repertoires in COVID-19. Study-wide context: The cDNA or gDNA used as material had been derived from T cells, B-cell-depleted T cells, or PBMCs.

Authors' methods: Nucleated cell counts were estimated from reference gene primer amplification. Data came from immunoSEQ multiplex PCR; TCRdb stores just in-frame clones and leaves some out. V and J calls and clone size are those listed in that table; D and trimming were worked out from the DNA. The sample holds roughly 180,000 clones, more than 75% seen once. Study members were between about 18 and 100 years old and lived in 25 or so US regions. Before they entered the study, exposed participants had met a COVID-19 case within 2 weeks. Trimming stripped 5 bases from V and 3 bases from J, with 9 bases between. The CDR3 spans 12 residues. Germline CDR1 is GTSNPN and CDR2 is SVGIG (reference sequence).

Sequencing was performed on PBMCs or T cells enriched from blood (not recorded which). V and J are TRBV30 and TRBJ2-3; maybe TRBD2 (6 bases). The receptor was isolated from a man aged 55 to 69 who had been exposed to COVID-19. The CDR3 spells CAWGGTTDTQYF. The DNA of the CDR3 is TGTGCCTGGGGGGGGACTACAGATACGCAGTATTTT.